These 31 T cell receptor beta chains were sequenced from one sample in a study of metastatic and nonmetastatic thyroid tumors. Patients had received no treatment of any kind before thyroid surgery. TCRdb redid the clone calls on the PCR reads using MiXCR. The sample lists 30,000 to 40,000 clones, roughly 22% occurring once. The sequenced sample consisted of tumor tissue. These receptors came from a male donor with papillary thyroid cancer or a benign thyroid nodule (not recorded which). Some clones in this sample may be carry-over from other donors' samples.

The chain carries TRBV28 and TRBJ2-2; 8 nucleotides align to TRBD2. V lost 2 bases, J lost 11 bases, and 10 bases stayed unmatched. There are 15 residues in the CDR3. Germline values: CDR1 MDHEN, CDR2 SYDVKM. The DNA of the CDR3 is TGTGCCAGCAGTTTACGACTAGCGTGGACCTGTGAGCTGTTTTTT. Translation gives CASSLRLAWTCELFF.

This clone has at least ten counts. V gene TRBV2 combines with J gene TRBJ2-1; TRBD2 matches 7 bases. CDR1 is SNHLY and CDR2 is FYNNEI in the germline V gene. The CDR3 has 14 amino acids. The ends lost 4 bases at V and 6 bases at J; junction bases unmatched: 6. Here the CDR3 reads CASSVRLAVNEQFF. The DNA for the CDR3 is TGTGCCAGCAGTGTGAGGCTAGCGGTCAATGAGCAGTTCTTC.

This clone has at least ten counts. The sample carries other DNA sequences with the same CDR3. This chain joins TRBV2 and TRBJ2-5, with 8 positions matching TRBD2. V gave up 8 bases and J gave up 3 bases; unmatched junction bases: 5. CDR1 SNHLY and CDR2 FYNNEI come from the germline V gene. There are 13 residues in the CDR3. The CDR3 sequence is CASRGGGKETQYF. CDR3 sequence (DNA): TGTGCCAGCCGGGGGGGCGGGAAAGAGACCCAGTACTTC.

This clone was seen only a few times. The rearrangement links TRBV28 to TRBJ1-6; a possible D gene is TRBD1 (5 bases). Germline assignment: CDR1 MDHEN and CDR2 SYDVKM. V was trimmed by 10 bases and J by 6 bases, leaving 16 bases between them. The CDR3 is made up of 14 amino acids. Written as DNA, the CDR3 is TGTGCCACCGTGGGGACCGGGCTTAATTCACCCCTCCACTTT. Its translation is CATVGTGLNSPLHF.

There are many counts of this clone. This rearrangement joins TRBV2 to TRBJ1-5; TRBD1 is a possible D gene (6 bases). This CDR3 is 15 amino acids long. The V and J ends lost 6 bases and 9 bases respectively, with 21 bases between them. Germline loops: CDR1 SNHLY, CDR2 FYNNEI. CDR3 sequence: CASREQGSDLGPQHF. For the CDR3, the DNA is TGTGCCAGCAGGGAACAGGGTTCGGATCTGGGGCCCCAGCATTTT.

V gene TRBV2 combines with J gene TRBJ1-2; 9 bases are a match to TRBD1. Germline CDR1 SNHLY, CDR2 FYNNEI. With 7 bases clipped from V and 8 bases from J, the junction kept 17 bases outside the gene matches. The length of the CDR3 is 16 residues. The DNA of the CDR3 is TGTGCCAGCATTATGGACGGGGGACAGGGCTTATCGGGCTACACCTTC. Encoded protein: CASIMDGGQGLSGYTF.

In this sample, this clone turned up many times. This CDR3 is CSARVLAGAVDTQYF. In DNA, the CDR3 is TGCAGTGCTAGAGTCTTAGCGGGAGCGGTAGATACGCAGTATTTT. The genes are TRBV20-1 and TRBJ2-3, with 9 bases identical to TRBD2. V trimming: 1 base; J trimming: 5 bases; junction bases outside the gene matches: 7. Germline CDR1 DFQATT, CDR2 SNEGSKA (reference sequence). The CDR3 totals 15 residues.

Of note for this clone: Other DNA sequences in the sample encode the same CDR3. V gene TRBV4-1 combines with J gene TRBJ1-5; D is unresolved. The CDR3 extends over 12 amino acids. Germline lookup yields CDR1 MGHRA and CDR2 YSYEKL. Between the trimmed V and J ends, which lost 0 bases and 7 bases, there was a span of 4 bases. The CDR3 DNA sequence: TGCGCCAGCAGCCAAGAAGGCCAGCCCCAGCATTTT. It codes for CASSQEGQPQHF.

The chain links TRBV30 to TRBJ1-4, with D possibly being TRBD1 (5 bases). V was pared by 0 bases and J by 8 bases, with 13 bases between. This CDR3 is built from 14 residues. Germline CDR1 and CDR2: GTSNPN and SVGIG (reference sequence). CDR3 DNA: TGTGCCTGGAGTGTACGGAGGGGTAGGGAAAAACTGTTTTTT. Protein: CAWSVRRGREKLFF. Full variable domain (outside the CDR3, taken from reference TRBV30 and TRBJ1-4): SQTIHQWPATLVQPVGSPLSLECTVEGTSNPNLYWYRQAAGRGLQLLFYSVGIGQISSEVPQNLSASRPQDRQFILSSKKLLLSDSGFYLCAWSVRRGREKLFFGSGTQLSVL.

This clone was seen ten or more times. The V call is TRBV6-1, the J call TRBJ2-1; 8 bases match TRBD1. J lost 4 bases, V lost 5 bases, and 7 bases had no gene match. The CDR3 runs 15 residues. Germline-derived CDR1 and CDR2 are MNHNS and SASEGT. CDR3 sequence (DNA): TGTGCCAGCAGTTTTCGACAGGGGTCTTACAATGAGCAGTTCTTC. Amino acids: CASSFRQGSYNEQFF.

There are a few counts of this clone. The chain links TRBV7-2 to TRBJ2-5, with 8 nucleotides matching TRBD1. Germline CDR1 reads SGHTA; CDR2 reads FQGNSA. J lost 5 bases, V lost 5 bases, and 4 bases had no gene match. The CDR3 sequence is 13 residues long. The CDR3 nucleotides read TGTGCCAGCAGCCCGGGACAGGTGGAGACCCAGTACTTC. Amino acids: CASSPGQVETQYF. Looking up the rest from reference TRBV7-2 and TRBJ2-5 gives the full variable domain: GAGVSQSPSNKVTEKGKDVELRCDPISGHTALYWYRQSLGQGLEFLIYFQGNSAPDKSGLPSDRFSAERTGGSVSTLTIQRTQQEDSAVYLCASSPGQVETQYFGPGTRLLVL.

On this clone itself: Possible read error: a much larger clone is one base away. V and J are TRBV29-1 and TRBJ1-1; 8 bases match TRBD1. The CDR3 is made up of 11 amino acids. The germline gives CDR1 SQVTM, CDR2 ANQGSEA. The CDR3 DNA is TGCAGCGTCGACAGGGGATCTGAAGCTTTATTT. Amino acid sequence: CSVDRGSEALF. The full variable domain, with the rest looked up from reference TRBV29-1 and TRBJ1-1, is SAVISQKPSRDICQRGTSLTIQCQVDSQVTMMFWYRQQPGQSLTLIATANQGSEATYESGFVIDKFPISRPNLTFSTLTVSNMSPEDSSIYLCSVDRGSEALFGQGTRLTVV.

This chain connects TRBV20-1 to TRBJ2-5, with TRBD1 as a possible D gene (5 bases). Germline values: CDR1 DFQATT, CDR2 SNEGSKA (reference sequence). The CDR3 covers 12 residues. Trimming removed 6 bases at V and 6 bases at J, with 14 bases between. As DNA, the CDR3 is TGCAGTGCACCCGACAGTACTAAGACCCAGTACTTC. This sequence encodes CSAPDSTKTQYF.

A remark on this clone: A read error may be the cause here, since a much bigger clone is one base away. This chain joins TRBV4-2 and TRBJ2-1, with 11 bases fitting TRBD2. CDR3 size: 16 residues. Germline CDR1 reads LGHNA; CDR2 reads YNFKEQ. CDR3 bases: TGTGCCAGCAGCCCCACTAGCGGGAGTTACCACAGTGAGCATTTCTTC. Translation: CASSPTSGSYHSEHFF.

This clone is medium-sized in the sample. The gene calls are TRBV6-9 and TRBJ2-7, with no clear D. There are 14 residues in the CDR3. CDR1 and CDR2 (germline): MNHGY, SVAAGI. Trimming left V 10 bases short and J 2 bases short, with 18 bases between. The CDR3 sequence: CAIHLEAPTYEQYF. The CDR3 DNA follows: TGTGCCATCCATCTAGAAGCTCCCACCTACGAGCAGTACTTC.

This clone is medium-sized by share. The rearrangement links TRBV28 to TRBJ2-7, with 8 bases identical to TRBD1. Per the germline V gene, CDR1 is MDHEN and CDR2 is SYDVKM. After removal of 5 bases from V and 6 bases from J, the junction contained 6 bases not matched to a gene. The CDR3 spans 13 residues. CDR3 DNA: TGTGCCAGCAGTAAAACAGGGGGGACCGAGCAGTACTTC. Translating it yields CASSKTGGTEQYF.

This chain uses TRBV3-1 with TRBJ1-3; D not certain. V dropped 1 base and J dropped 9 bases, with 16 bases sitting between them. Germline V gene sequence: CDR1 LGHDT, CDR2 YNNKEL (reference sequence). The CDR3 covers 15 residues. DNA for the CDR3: TGTGCCAGCAGCCAAGCAGACAAGGACCACGCCACCATATATTTT. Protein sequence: CASSQADKDHATIYF.

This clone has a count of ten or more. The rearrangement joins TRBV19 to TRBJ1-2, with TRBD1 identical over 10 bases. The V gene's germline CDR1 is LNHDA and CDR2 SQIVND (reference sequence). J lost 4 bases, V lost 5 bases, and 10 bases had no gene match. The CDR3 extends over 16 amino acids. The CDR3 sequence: CASSPSTGGERYGYTF. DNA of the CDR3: TGTGCCAGTAGTCCGTCGACAGGGGGCGAACGCTATGGCTACACCTTC.

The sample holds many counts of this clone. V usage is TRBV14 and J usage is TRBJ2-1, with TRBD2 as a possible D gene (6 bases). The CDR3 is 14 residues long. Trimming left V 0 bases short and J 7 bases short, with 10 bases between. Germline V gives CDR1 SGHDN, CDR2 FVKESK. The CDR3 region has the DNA TGTGCCAGCAGCCAAGAAGGGACTTCAAATGAGCAGTTCTTC. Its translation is CASSQEGTSNEQFF.

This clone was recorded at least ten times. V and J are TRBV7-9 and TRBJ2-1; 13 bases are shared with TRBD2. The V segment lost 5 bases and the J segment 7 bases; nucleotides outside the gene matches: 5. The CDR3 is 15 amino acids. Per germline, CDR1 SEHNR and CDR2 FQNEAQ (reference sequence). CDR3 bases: TGTGCCAGCAGCCCCGGGACTAGCGGGGTAAATGAGCAGTTCTTC. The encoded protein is CASSPGTSGVNEQFF. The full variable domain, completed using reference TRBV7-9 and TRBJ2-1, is DTGVSQNPRHKITKRGQNVTFRCDPISEHNRLYWYRQTLGQGPEFLTYFQNEAQLEKSRLLSDRFSAERPKGSFSTLEIQRTEQGDSAMYLCASSPGTSGVNEQFFGPGTRLTVL.

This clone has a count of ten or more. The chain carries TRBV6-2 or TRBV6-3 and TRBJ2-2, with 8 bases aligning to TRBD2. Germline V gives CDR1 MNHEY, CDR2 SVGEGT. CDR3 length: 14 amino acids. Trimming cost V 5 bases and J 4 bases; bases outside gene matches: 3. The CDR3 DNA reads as TGTGCCAGCAGTCTACTAGCGGCCACCGGGGAGCTGTTTTTT. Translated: CASSLLAATGELFF.

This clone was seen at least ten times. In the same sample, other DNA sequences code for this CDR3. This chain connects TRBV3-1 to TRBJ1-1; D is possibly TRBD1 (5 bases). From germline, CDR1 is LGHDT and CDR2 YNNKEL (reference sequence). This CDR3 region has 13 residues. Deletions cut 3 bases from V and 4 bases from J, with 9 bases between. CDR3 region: CASSQAGSTEAFF. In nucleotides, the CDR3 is TGTGCCAGCAGCCAGGCAGGGTCCACTGAAGCTTTCTTT. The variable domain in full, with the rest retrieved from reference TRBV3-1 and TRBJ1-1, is DTAVSQTPKYLVTQMGNDKSIKCEQNLGHDTMYWYKQDSKKFLKIMFSYNNKELIINETVPNRFSPKSPDKAHLNLHINSLELGDSAVYFCASSQAGSTEAFFGQGTRLTVV.

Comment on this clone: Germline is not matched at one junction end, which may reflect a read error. CDR3 bases: TGTGCCAGCAGGACTTCAGGGGTATTGTACAATGAGAAGTTCTTC. Translation gives CASRTSGVLYNEKFF. The V and J genes are TRBV6-4 and TRBJ2-1; maybe TRBD1 (6 bases). The CDR3 is 15 residues long. The germline CDR1 and CDR2 sequences are MRHNA and SNTAGT.

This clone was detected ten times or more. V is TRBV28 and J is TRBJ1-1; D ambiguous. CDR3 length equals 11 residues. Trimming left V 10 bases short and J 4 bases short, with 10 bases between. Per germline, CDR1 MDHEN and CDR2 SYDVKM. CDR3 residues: CATGGSTEAFF. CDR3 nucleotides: TGTGCCACGGGCGGGTCCACTGAAGCTTTCTTT. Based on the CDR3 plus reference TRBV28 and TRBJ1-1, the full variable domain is DVKVTQSSRYLVKRTGEKVFLECVQDMDHENMFWYRQDPGLGLRLIYFSYDVKMKEKGDIPEGYSVSREKKERFSLILESASTNQTSMYLCATGGSTEAFFGQGTRLTVV.

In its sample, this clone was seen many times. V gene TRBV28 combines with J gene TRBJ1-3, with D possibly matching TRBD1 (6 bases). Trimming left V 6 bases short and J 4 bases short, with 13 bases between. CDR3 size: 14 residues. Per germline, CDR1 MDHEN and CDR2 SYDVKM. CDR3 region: CASSDRFQGNTIYF. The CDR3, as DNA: TGTGCCAGCAGCGACAGGTTCCAAGGAAACACCATATATTTT.

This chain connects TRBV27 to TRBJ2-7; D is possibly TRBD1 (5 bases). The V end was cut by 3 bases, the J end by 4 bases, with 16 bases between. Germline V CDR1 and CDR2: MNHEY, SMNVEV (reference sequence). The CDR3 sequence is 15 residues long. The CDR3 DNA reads TGTGCCAGCAGTTTGGTGGGGATAGGGGATTACGAGCAGTACTTC. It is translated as CASSLVGIGDYEQYF.

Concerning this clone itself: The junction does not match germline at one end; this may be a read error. CDR3 region: CASSDVGGSHKEQFF. The CDR3, as DNA: TGTGCCAGCAGTGACGTCGGGGGGTCCCACAAAGAGCAGTTCTTC. The J gene is TRBJ2-1, the V gene TRBV6-4; 7 bases match TRBD2. The germline V gene encodes CDR1 MRHNA and CDR2 SNTAGT. This CDR3 is built from 15 residues.

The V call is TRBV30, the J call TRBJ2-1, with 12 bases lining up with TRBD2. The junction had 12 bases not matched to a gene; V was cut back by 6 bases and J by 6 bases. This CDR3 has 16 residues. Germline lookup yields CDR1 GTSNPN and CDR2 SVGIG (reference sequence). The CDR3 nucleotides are TGTGCCTGCCTAGACCTAGCGGGGGGGCCCGTCAATGAGCAGTTCTTC. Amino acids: CACLDLAGGPVNEQFF. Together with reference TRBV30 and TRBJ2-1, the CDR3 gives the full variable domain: SQTIHQWPATLVQPVGSPLSLECTVEGTSNPNLYWYRQAAGRGLQLLFYSVGIGQISSEVPQNLSASRPQDRQFILSSKKLLLSDSGFYLCACLDLAGGPVNEQFFGPGTRLTVL.

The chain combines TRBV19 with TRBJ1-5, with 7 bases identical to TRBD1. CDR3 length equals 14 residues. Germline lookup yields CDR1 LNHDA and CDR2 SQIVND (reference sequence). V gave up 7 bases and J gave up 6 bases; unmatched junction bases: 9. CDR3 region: CASTSQQGSQPQHF. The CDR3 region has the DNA TGTGCCAGTACCAGTCAACAGGGGAGTCAGCCCCAGCATTTT.

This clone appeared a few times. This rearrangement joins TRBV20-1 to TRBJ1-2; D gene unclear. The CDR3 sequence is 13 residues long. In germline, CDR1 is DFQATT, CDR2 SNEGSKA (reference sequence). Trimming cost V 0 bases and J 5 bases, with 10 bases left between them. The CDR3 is CSARDPSIYGYTF. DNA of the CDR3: TGCAGTGCTAGAGACCCCAGCATATATGGCTACACCTTC.

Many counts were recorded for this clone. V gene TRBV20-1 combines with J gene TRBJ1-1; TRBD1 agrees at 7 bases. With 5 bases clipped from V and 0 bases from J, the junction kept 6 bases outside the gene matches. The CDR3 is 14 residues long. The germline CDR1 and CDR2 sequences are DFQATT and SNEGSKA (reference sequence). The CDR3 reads CSAVPGQLNTEAFF. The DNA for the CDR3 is TGCAGTGCTGTCCCGGGACAGTTGAACACTGAAGCTTTCTTT.